Described below is a single T cell receptor beta chain sequence and its context. The antigen remains undetermined. Given a much more abundant clone one base away, this may be a read error. A single record per CDR3 protein comes from TCRdb applying MiXCR to the reads. Of almost 500,000 distinct CDR3 sequences listed, around 11% are singletons. This entry belongs to a study of T cell repertoires in cytomegalovirus infection. CDR3 length equals 14 residues. CDR1 is LNHDA and CDR2 is SQIVND in the germline V gene (reference sequence). V lost 4 bases and J 1 base, leaving 10 bases between the germline ends. General study results and limits: What dominated the ex vivo response were HLA-C-restricted CMV-specific TCR beta clonotypes.

The clonotype comes from a human donor in good health (CMV status not recorded). Some clones in this sample may be carry-over from other donors' samples. The chain employs TRBV19 and TRBJ1-2; D ambiguous. Specimen: PBMCs. The CDR3 loop reads CASSTGSGNYGYTF. CDR3 DNA: TGTGCCAGTAGTACAGGTTCCGGTAACTATGGCTACACCTTC.